These 29 T cell receptor beta chains share one sample of origin, sequenced in a study of blood T cell repertoires in COVID-19 (dated by TCRdb to 2018 to 2020). The protocol used for the library was the immunoSEQ multiplex PCR assay. TCRdb's version of the immuneACCESS table is confined to in-frame rearrangements and falls short of the full clone set. An unresolved V gene accounts for under half of the shortfall where checked; the remainder is of unknown origin. Within this sample are about 89,000 clones, with around 80% of them counted one time only. The ten largest clones add up to about half of the sample. The source material was peripheral blood. The origin of the receptors is a human donor in a cohort sampled during active COVID-19.

The chain combines TRBV30 with TRBJ2-3; TRBD2 matches at 7 bases. The germline V gene has CDR1 GTSNPN and CDR2 SVGIG (reference sequence). Germline trimming cut 4 bases from V and 3 bases from J; bases unmatched to any gene: 10. The length of the CDR3 is 15 residues. The CDR3 sequence is CAWIPLAESTDTQYF. The CDR3 DNA is TGTGCCTGGATACCCCTAGCGGAGTCGACAGATACGCAGTATTTT.

This clone was seen a single time. The chain is built from TRBV4-3 and TRBJ2-7; TRBD1 matches at 10 bases. V shed 4 bases and J 6 bases; nucleotides not matched to a gene: 6. Germline-derived CDR1 and CDR2 are LGHNA and YSLEER. CDR3 size: 14 residues. This chain's CDR3 is CASSPSRDRGEQYF. CDR3 DNA: TGCGCCAGCAGCCCGTCCCGGGACAGGGGCGAGCAGTACTTC.

The gene calls are TRBV29-1 and TRBJ2-1; TRBD1 matches at 8 bases. Per the germline V gene, CDR1 is SQVTM and CDR2 is ANQGSEA. The CDR3 contains 13 residues. CDR3: CSIRQGLYNEQFF. The CDR3 nucleotides are TGCAGTATCCGACAGGGGCTCTACAATGAGCAGTTCTTC.

This clone appeared a few times. The chain carries TRBV6-6 and TRBJ1-1, with TRBD1 matching 8 bases. Trimming at V came to 6 bases and at J to 2 bases, leaving 5 bases not matched to a gene. This CDR3 region has 14 residues. From germline, CDR1 is MNHNY and CDR2 SVGAGI (reference sequence). The CDR3, as DNA: TGTGCCAGCAGCTGGACAGGGCTAAACACTGAAGCTTTCTTT. Translating it yields CASSWTGLNTEAFF.

The chain couples TRBV7-8 to TRBJ2-7; D perhaps matches TRBD2 (6 bases). The CDR3 runs to 16 residues. V was cut by 2 bases and J by 0 bases, with 14 bases left in between. The V gene's germline CDR1 is SGHVS and CDR2 FQNEAQ. Here the CDR3 reads CASSLIGAGPSYEQYF. The CDR3 DNA reads TGTGCCAGCAGCTTAATTGGTGCGGGGCCCTCCTACGAGCAGTACTTC.

The gene calls are TRBV5-1 and TRBJ2-7; TRBD1 agrees at 10 bases. CDR1 SGHRS and CDR2 YFSETQ come from the germline V gene. V lost 5 bases and J lost 4; bases outside the gene matches: 6. The CDR3 covers 14 residues. The CDR3 sequence: CASRRDRGIYEQYF. The CDR3 DNA is TGCGCCAGCAGGAGGGACAGGGGAATTTACGAGCAGTACTTC. Variable domain in full (rest from reference TRBV5-1 and TRBJ2-7): KAGVTQTPRYLIKTRGQQVTLSCSPISGHRSVSWYQQTPGQGLQFLFEYFSETQRNKGNFPGRFSGRQFSNSRSEMNVSTLELGDSALYLCASRRDRGIYEQYFGPGTRLTVT.

The gene calls are TRBV5-5 and TRBJ1-5; TRBD1 might be the D (6 bases). Germline values: CDR1 SGHKS, CDR2 YYEKEE (reference sequence). V was trimmed by 4 bases and J by 4 bases, leaving 12 bases between them. The CDR3 spans 14 residues. The CDR3 region is CASSRPGANQPQHF. The CDR3 DNA sequence: TGTGCCAGCAGCCGCCCAGGGGCAAATCAGCCCCAGCATTTT. The whole variable domain, remainder taken from reference TRBV5-5 and TRBJ1-5, is DAGVTQSPTHLIKTRGQQVTLRCSPISGHKSVSWYQQVLGQGPQFIFQYYEKEERGRGNFPDRFSARQFPNYSSELNVNALLLGDSALYLCASSRPGANQPQHFGDGTRLSIL.

The V and J genes are TRBV6-5 and TRBJ2-1; a possible D gene is TRBD1 (6 bases). Trimming removed 7 bases at V and 0 bases at J, with 10 bases between. Germline V CDR1 and CDR2: MNHEY, SVGAGI. This CDR3 region has 14 residues. The CDR3 is CASKRGSSYNEQFF. The CDR3 DNA reads as TGTGCCAGCAAGAGGGGGAGCTCCTACAATGAGCAGTTCTTC.

This chain connects TRBV5-1 to TRBJ2-5; D might be TRBD2 (6 bases). This CDR3 has 15 amino acids. Trimming took off 0 bases at V and 0 bases at J, with 9 bases between the two ends. Germline-derived CDR1 and CDR2 are SGHRS and YFSETQ. CDR3 DNA: TGCGCCAGCAGCTTGGTCTTAGCGGACCAAGAGACCCAGTACTTC. Its protein is CASSLVLADQETQYF.

A single count supports this clone. The chain is built from TRBV5-1 and TRBJ1-1; 7 nucleotides match TRBD1. Trimming at V came to 4 bases and at J to 2 bases, leaving 8 bases not matched to a gene. Germline V CDR1 and CDR2: SGHRS, YFSETQ. The length of the CDR3 is 15 residues. CDR3 in DNA: TGCGCCAGCAGCGGGCGGACAGGCGCTAACACTGAAGCTTTCTTT. This encodes CASSGRTGANTEAFF.

J is TRBJ1-1 and V is TRBV6-5, with TRBD1 identical over 7 bases. The CDR3 is 13 residues long. Losses at the gene ends were 6 bases for V and 4 bases for J; bases not matched to a gene: 5. From germline, CDR1 is MNHEY and CDR2 SVGAGI. This CDR3 reads CASRETGTTEAFF. The DNA of the CDR3 is TGTGCCAGCAGGGAGACAGGGACCACTGAAGCTTTCTTT.

The V gene is TRBV30, the J gene TRBJ1-2; D is possibly TRBD1 (5 bases). The CDR3 is 12 amino acids. V dropped 0 bases and J dropped 8 bases, with 10 bases sitting between them. Germline values: CDR1 GTSNPN, CDR2 SVGIG (reference sequence). CDR3 loop: CAWSVYRGGYTF. DNA for the CDR3: TGTGCCTGGAGTGTTTATAGGGGCGGCTACACCTTC.

This chain links TRBV15 with TRBJ1-1; maybe TRBD1 (6 bases). The CDR3 has 18 amino acids. Germline CDR1 LNHNV, CDR2 YYDKDF (reference sequence). V shed 0 bases and J shed 0 bases, with 17 bases lying between them. In nucleotides, the CDR3 is TGTGCCACCAGCAGAGATTTTGGGGGCGCGACTATGAACACTGAAGCTTTCTTT. Translating it yields CATSRDFGGATMNTEAFF. The entire variable domain, with the rest obtained from reference TRBV15 and TRBJ1-1, is as follows: DAMVIQNPRYQVTQFGKPVTLSCSQTLNHNVMYWYQQKSSQAPKLLFHYYDKDFNNEADTPDNFQSRRPNTSFCFLDIRSPGLGDTAMYLCATSRDFGGATMNTEAFFGQGTRLTVV.

The chain links TRBV23-1 to TRBJ2-7; possibly TRBD2 for D (6 bases). TRBV23-1 is filed as an ORF, its function uncertain. V was shortened by 3 bases and J by 4 bases, with 16 bases between the two germline ends. The CDR3 consists of 15 residues. The CDR3 DNA follows: TGCGCCAGCAGTCAGACTAGGCTAGCGAAGTACGAGCAGTACTTC. Translation gives CASSQTRLAKYEQYF.

The chain employs TRBV7-8 and TRBJ2-2; TRBD2 agrees at 7 bases. This CDR3 has 16 amino acids. The trim removed 1 base at V and 3 bases at J, leaving 5 bases unmatched. Per germline, CDR1 SGHVS and CDR2 FQNEAQ. The CDR3: CASSLEGLTYTGELFF. In nucleotides, the CDR3 is TGTGCCAGCAGCTTAGAGGGACTAACATACACCGGGGAGCTGTTTTTT.

The chain is built from TRBV28 and TRBJ2-1; a possible D gene is TRBD2 (6 bases). Germline V gene lookup returns CDR1 MDHEN and CDR2 SYDVKM. V gave up 8 bases and J gave up 1 base, with 12 bases separating them. The CDR3 extends over 14 amino acids. CDR3 loop: CASLPGGSYNEQFF. The CDR3 region has the DNA TGTGCCAGCTTGCCCGGAGGGTCCTACAATGAGCAGTTCTTC.

The chain has TRBV5-4 and TRBJ2-1; 7 nucleotides agree with TRBD2. CDR3 length equals 11 residues. Trimming at V came to 7 bases and at J to 9 bases, leaving 4 bases not matched to a gene. Per the germline V gene, CDR1 is SGHNT and CDR2 is YYREEE (reference sequence). As DNA, the CDR3 is TGTGCCAGCGAACAGCGGGGTGAGCAGTTCTTC. Protein sequence: CASEQRGEQFF.

The chain joins TRBV14 to TRBJ1-6; tentative D call: TRBD1 (6 bases). Germline V lookup: CDR1 SGHDN, CDR2 FVKESK. Trimming pared 4 bases from V and 5 bases from J, leaving 9 bases between. This CDR3 has 14 amino acids. Here the CDR3 DNA reads TGTGCCAGCAGCCCTAGGACAGATAATTCACCCCTCCACTTT. It translates to CASSPRTDNSPLHF.

The rearrangement joins TRBV6-5 to TRBJ2-1; D ambiguous. The CDR3 runs 13 residues. Trimming pared 4 bases from V and 7 bases from J, leaving 11 bases between. Germline-derived CDR1 and CDR2 are MNHEY and SVGAGI. CDR3 sequence reads: CASSSDPENEQFF. DNA for the CDR3: TGTGCCAGCAGTTCCGACCCGGAGAATGAGCAGTTCTTC.

The chain couples TRBV5-4 to TRBJ2-7; D might be TRBD2 (5 bases). The V gene's germline CDR1 is SGHNT and CDR2 YYREEE (reference sequence). Trimming removed 5 bases at V and 6 bases at J, with 18 bases between. The CDR3 extends over 14 amino acids. In nucleotides, the CDR3 is TGTGCCAGCAGGGTTGGGGTCCGGGAAGGCGAGCAGTACTTC. Translated: CASRVGVREGEQYF.

The chain employs TRBV21-1 and TRBJ1-1; the table's D call, TRBD1, was not checked against the DNA. TRBV21-1 is a pseudogene locus. This CDR3 comprises 16 residues. CDR3 protein: CASSARTGASGSEAFF. The CDR3 DNA follows: TGTGCCAGCAGCGCCAGGACAGGGGCGAGTGGGTCTGAAGCTTTCTTT.

The chain couples TRBV30 to TRBJ1-2; unclear D gene. Per germline, CDR1 GTSNPN and CDR2 SVGIG (reference sequence). CDR3 length equals 11 residues. The germline V and J ends were trimmed by 2 bases and 8 bases, with 9 bases remaining between them. The CDR3 DNA reads as TGTGCCTGGAGTTTCGCTATAGGCTACACCTTC. This sequence encodes CAWSFAIGYTF.

This sequence joins TRBV5-4 and TRBJ2-2, with TRBD2 matching 10 bases. Trimming took 0 bases from V and 14 from J; bases not matched to a gene: 7. CDR3 size: 14 residues. Per germline, CDR1 SGHNT and CDR2 YYREEE (reference sequence). In DNA, the CDR3 is TGTGCCAGCAGCTTGGCTTCTTCTAGCGGGAGTCTGTTTTTT. Protein: CASSLASSSGSLFF. Full variable domain (missing parts from reference TRBV5-4 and TRBJ2-2): ETGVTQSPTHLIKTRGQQVTLRCSSQSGHNTVSWYQQALGQGPQFIFQYYREEENGRGNFPPRFSGLQFPNYSSELNVNALELDDSALYLCASSLASSSGSLFFGEGSRLTVL.

The chain combines TRBV11-2 with TRBJ2-1; 10 nucleotides align to TRBD2. Germline values: CDR1 SGHAT, CDR2 FQNNGV. CDR3 length: 15 amino acids. V shed 5 bases, J shed 14 bases, and the junction held 15 bases outside the gene matches. The CDR3 here is CASSPPSGRVYREFF. CDR3 coding DNA: TGTGCCAGCAGCCCCCCCAGCGGGAGGGTTTATCGGGAGTTCTTC.

The chain recombines TRBV30 with TRBJ2-1, with D possibly matching TRBD1 (5 bases). The CDR3 totals 12 residues. Trimming stripped 0 bases from V and 12 bases from J, with 12 bases between. CDR1 is GTSNPN and CDR2 is SVGIG in the germline V gene (reference sequence). The CDR3 spells CAWSVPGQRQFF. The CDR3 DNA reads TGTGCCTGGAGTGTACCAGGGCAAAGGCAGTTCTTC.

The rearrangement links TRBV6-2 or TRBV6-3 to TRBJ1-5, with D uncertain. Germline V gene data show CDR1 as MNHEY and CDR2 as SVGEGT. Trimming left V 6 bases short and J 2 bases short, with 17 bases between. The CDR3 loop spans 16 amino acids. The chain's CDR3 is CASSPHRGQGNQPQHF. The CDR3 nucleotides are TGTGCCAGCAGCCCCCACCGCGGGCAGGGCAATCAGCCCCAGCATTTT.

The CDR3, as DNA: TGTGCCATCAGTGAGGTAGCGGGATCCCAGTTCTTC. This codes for CAISEVAGSQFF. The rearrangement joins TRBV10-3 to TRBJ2-1, with 8 bases that match TRBD2. Unmatched junction bases numbered 4, after V lost 2 bases and J lost 13 bases. CDR3 length: 12 amino acids. Germline V gives CDR1 ENHRY, CDR2 SYGVKD.

This chain uses TRBV29-1 with TRBJ2-3; tentative D call: TRBD2 (5 bases). The CDR3 sequence is 12 residues long. Germline V gene data show CDR1 as SQVTM and CDR2 as ANQGSEA. Deletions cut 8 bases from V and 2 bases from J, with 11 bases between. The CDR3, as DNA: TGCAGCTCCCTGGGAGTCACAGATACGCAGTATTTT. This sequence encodes CSSLGVTDTQYF.

The V gene is TRBV25-1, the J gene TRBJ1-1; D is unresolved. The CDR3 is made up of 15 amino acids. The V end lost 2 bases, the J end lost 3 bases, and 13 bases lay between the germline ends. Germline V gene sequence: CDR1 MGHDK, CDR2 SYGVNS. The chain's CDR3 is CASSEGPRRDTEAFF. For the CDR3, the DNA is TGTGCCAGCAGTGAAGGTCCACGGCGGGACACTGAAGCTTTCTTT.